One sample yielded the 22 T cell receptor beta chains listed below, sequenced in a study of sequential checkpoint blockade in melanoma. Only in-frame clones appear in the TCRdb table, and some are missing; sequencing was by immunoSEQ multiplex PCR. This table holds 10,000 to 15,000 clones, 70% to 80% found once. Treatment meaning: randomized to nivolumab then ipilimumab (arm A) or the reverse (arm B). The sequenced sample was CD8+ T cells sorted from blood (inferred from file names), obtained from a patient given nivolumab and ipilimumab in sequence. All receptors derive from a human patient with melanoma. Some clones in this sample may be carry-over from other donors' samples.

In the case of this clone: A junction boundary mismatches the germline segment, possibly from a read error. The CDR3 DNA reads TGCGCCAGCAGCCGGGACAGGGCTTCCTACGAGCAGTACTTC. This encodes CASSRDRASYEQYF. The chain has TRBV7-9 and TRBJ2-7; 9 bases are a match to TRBD1. This CDR3 has 14 amino acids. CDR1 is SEHNR and CDR2 is FQNEAQ in the germline V gene (reference sequence).

The rearrangement links TRBV11-2 to TRBJ2-1; TRBD1 matches 8 bases. The trim removed 5 bases at V and 10 bases at J, leaving 13 bases unmatched. The CDR3 consists of 15 residues. Germline CDR1 and CDR2: SGHAT and FQNNGV. As DNA, the CDR3 is TGTGCCAGCAGCGGAAATAGGGGACAGGTCAACGAGCAGTTCTTC. It encodes CASSGNRGQVNEQFF. The complete variable domain, with remaining parts taken from reference TRBV11-2 and TRBJ2-1, reads EAGVAQSPRYKIIEKRQSVAFWCNPISGHATLYWYQQILGQGPKLLIQFQNNGVVDDSQLPKDRFSAERLKGVDSTLKIQPAKLEDSAVYLCASSGNRGQVNEQFFGPGTRLTVL.

In DNA form, the CDR3 reads TGTGCCAGCAGTGATCCGCGGGTAAACAATGAGCAGTTCTTC. Protein sequence: CASSDPRVNNEQFF. This chain links TRBV2 with TRBJ2-1; the D gene is possibly TRBD2 (5 bases). Germline-derived CDR1 and CDR2 are SNHLY and FYNNEI. Trimming pared 3 bases from V and 5 bases from J, leaving 11 bases between. The CDR3 spans 14 residues.

The gene calls are TRBV28 and TRBJ2-5; TRBD2 matches at 7 bases. This CDR3 has 13 residues. Germline trimming cut 6 bases from V and 6 bases from J; bases unmatched to any gene: 7. Germline CDR1 MDHEN, CDR2 SYDVKM. As DNA, the CDR3 is TGTGCCAGCAGGTTAGCGGGCGGGAAGACCCAGTACTTC. Its protein is CASRLAGGKTQYF.

As concerns this clone: Mismatch with germline at one junction end may stem from a read error. The chain recombines TRBV7-7 with TRBJ2-5, with 12 bases fitting TRBD2. The CDR3 sequence is 17 residues long. The germline gives CDR1 SSHAT, CDR2 FNYEAQ (reference sequence). The chain's CDR3 is CASSLGGLAGLQETQYF. The CDR3 DNA is TGTGCTAGCAGCTTGGGCGGACTAGCGGGGCTTCAAGAGACCCAGTACTTC.

The rearrangement joins TRBV7-9 to TRBJ2-7; TRBD1 matches at 11 bases. Unmatched junction bases numbered 8, after V lost 5 bases and J lost 5 bases. Germline-derived CDR1 and CDR2 are SEHNR and FQNEAQ (reference sequence). CDR3 size: 15 residues. CDR3 loop: CASSPRTGGAHEQYF. CDR3 sequence (DNA): TGTGCCAGCAGCCCCCGGACAGGGGGCGCCCACGAGCAGTACTTC.

This clone was seen more than once but under ten times. The chain employs TRBV14 and TRBJ1-1; no firm D call. This CDR3 region has 13 residues. Germline CDR1 SGHDN, CDR2 FVKESK. Deletions cut 5 bases from V and 9 bases from J, with 16 bases between. CDR3 loop: CASSRGGQLKAFF. The CDR3 nucleotides read TGTGCCAGCAGCAGAGGCGGTCAGCTTAAAGCTTTCTTT.

The chain recombines TRBV7-9 with TRBJ1-2; 8 nucleotides agree with TRBD1. This CDR3 has 14 residues. Trimming removed 9 bases from V and 6 bases from J; junction bases left unmatched: 12. Germline loops: CDR1 SEHNR, CDR2 FQNEAQ (reference sequence). CDR3 residues: CASLPRAGGHGYTF. DNA for the CDR3: TGTGCCAGTCTCCCCAGGGCAGGGGGCCATGGCTACACCTTC.

The rearrangement uses TRBV4-2 and TRBJ1-2; TRBD1 might be the D (5 bases). The germline V gene has CDR1 LGHNA and CDR2 YNFKEQ. CDR3 length: 15 amino acids. V lost 0 bases and J lost 4, with 12 bases in between. CDR3: CASSQEGGLVYGYTF. CDR3 sequence (DNA): TGTGCCAGCAGCCAAGAGGGGGGGTTAGTCTATGGCTACACCTTC.

The chain employs TRBV25-1 and TRBJ2-7; D might be TRBD2 (5 bases). The germline V gene encodes CDR1 MGHDK and CDR2 SYGVNS. The germline V and J ends were trimmed by 11 bases and 4 bases, with 12 bases remaining between them. The CDR3 contains 11 residues. The CDR3: CAPHGVYEQYF. CDR3 bases: TGTGCCCCACACGGGGTGTACGAGCAGTACTTC.

The chain employs TRBV9 and TRBJ1-3; TRBD1 might be the D (5 bases). From germline, CDR1 is SGDLS and CDR2 YYNGEE. V dropped 4 bases and J dropped 2 bases, with 28 bases sitting between them. The CDR3 has 20 amino acids. Here the CDR3 reads CASSTRGRGEAVPPGNTIYF. The DNA of the CDR3 is TGTGCCAGCAGCACCCGAGGGAGGGGCGAAGCCGTCCCCCCTGGAAACACCATATATTTT.

The chain is built from TRBV7-8 and TRBJ1-4, with D hard to call. The CDR3 has 15 residues. Germline CDR1 SGHVS, CDR2 FQNEAQ. Deletions cut 4 bases from V and 8 bases from J, with 17 bases between. The CDR3 loop is CASSSREGGREKLFF. CDR3 nucleotides: TGTGCCAGCAGCTCCCGGGAGGGAGGGAGAGAAAAACTGTTTTTT.

Here the CDR3 reads CASSPPDYGYTF. The CDR3 bases are TGTGCCAGCAGCCCCCCCGACTATGGCTACACCTTC. The V and J genes are TRBV7-2 and TRBJ1-2, with D unresolved. Trimming pared 5 bases from V and 3 bases from J, leaving 7 bases between. CDR3 size: 12 residues. Germline V gives CDR1 SGHTA, CDR2 FQGNSA.

V gene TRBV11-2 combines with J gene TRBJ2-3; weak D call: TRBD1 (6 bases). V was cut by 4 bases and J by 4 bases, with 18 bases left in between. This CDR3 has 16 residues. The germline gives CDR1 SGHAT, CDR2 FQNNGV. CDR3 loop: CASSSRETGLSDTQYF. For the CDR3, the DNA is TGTGCCAGCAGCTCAAGAGAGACAGGCCTTTCAGATACGCAGTATTTT. Together with reference TRBV11-2 and TRBJ2-3, the CDR3 gives the full variable domain: EAGVAQSPRYKIIEKRQSVAFWCNPISGHATLYWYQQILGQGPKLLIQFQNNGVVDDSQLPKDRFSAERLKGVDSTLKIQPAKLEDSAVYLCASSSRETGLSDTQYFGPGTRLTVL.

The CDR3 DNA sequence: TGTGCCAGCAGCTTGTCAGGGGGCGAGTATTCACCCCTCCACTTT. It encodes CASSLSGGEYSPLHF. The V gene is TRBV5-6, the J gene TRBJ1-6, with 8 bases identical to TRBD1. V dropped 1 base and J dropped 8; count of bases not matched to a gene: 5. The germline CDR1 and CDR2 sequences are SGHDT and YYEEEE. CDR3 length: 15 residues.

The gene calls are TRBV6-5 and TRBJ2-1; D remains unclear. The CDR3 contains 15 residues. Deletions cut 0 bases from V and 3 bases from J, with 9 bases between. Germline lookup yields CDR1 MNHEY and CDR2 SVGAGI. CDR3 loop: CASSYSIVIYNEQFF. CDR3 nucleotides: TGTGCCAGCAGTTACTCGATAGTGATCTACAATGAGCAGTTCTTC.

This chain links TRBV7-6 with TRBJ1-5, with 7 bases identical to TRBD1. Germline lookup yields CDR1 SGHVS and CDR2 FNYEAQ. The CDR3 covers 16 residues. The ends lost 1 base at V and 4 bases at J; junction bases unmatched: 7. The CDR3 loop is CASSLGRTGINQPQHF. The CDR3, as DNA: TGTGCCAGCAGCTTAGGTCGGACAGGAATAAATCAGCCCCAGCATTTT.

The CDR3 DNA reads TGTGCCAGCAGCCCGATAACAGGGGGCCGTGTGGAGACCCAGTACTTC. Its protein is CASSPITGGRVETQYF. The chain joins TRBV7-9 to TRBJ2-5; 9 bases agree with TRBD1. J was trimmed by 5 bases and V by 5 bases; bases with no gene match: 12. Germline CDR1 reads SEHNR; CDR2 reads FQNEAQ (reference sequence). The CDR3 totals 16 residues.

This clone appeared a few times. The chain carries TRBV5-5 and TRBJ2-7, with TRBD2 matching 7 bases. Losses at the gene ends were 4 bases for V and 3 bases for J; bases not matched to a gene: 10. Germline V gene lookup returns CDR1 SGHKS and CDR2 YYEKEE (reference sequence). The length of the CDR3 is 15 residues. As DNA, the CDR3 is TGTGCCAGCAGCCAAGAGGCCAGCGGGGACTACGAGCAGTACTTC. Its translation: CASSQEASGDYEQYF.

The chain employs TRBV6-6 and TRBJ2-7, with D hard to call. The CDR3 has 13 residues. CDR1 and CDR2 (germline): MNHNY, SVGAGI (reference sequence). The germline V and J ends were trimmed by 9 bases and 2 bases, with 14 bases remaining between them. The CDR3 bases are TGTGCCAGTTGGTCCGCCGACACCTACGAGCAGTACTTC. It yields the protein CASWSADTYEQYF.

The chain has TRBV7-2 and TRBJ1-5, with 11 nucleotides matching TRBD1. The V and J ends lost 5 bases and 2 bases, in that order; junction bases with no gene match: 11. CDR3 length: 18 amino acids. Germline CDR1 is SGHTA and CDR2 is FQGNSA. CDR3 sequence: CASSADRGRYLGNQPQHF. As DNA, the CDR3 is TGTGCCAGCAGCGCGGACAGGGGGCGATACCTCGGCAATCAGCCCCAGCATTTT.

V gene TRBV2 combines with J gene TRBJ1-1; D uncertain. The CDR3 loop spans 13 amino acids. V lost 5 bases to trimming and J lost 1 base, with 8 bases between them. Per the germline V gene, CDR1 is SNHLY and CDR2 is FYNNEI. As DNA, the CDR3 is TGTGCCAGCAGTTGGTACACGAACACTGAAGCTTTCTTT. It translates to CASSWYTNTEAFF.